Shown below are 25 T cell receptor beta chains from a single sample sequenced in a study of blood T cell repertoires in COVID-19. Here immunoSEQ multiplex PCR was the method, and the copy in TCRdb shows in-frame clones only, minus some. The sample contains 240,000 or so clones, 86% of which appear only once. The sequenced sample was peripheral blood. These receptors were obtained from a man older than 75 with acute or convalescent COVID-19.

V gene TRBV6-5 combines with J gene TRBJ2-4; D not resolved. Germline V gene data show CDR1 as MNHEY and CDR2 as SVGAGI. Trimming shortened V by 7 bases and J by 8 bases, and 18 bases separated the two germline ends. This CDR3 spans 14 amino acids. The CDR3 here is CASMWAGILDIQYF. CDR3 nucleotides: TGTGCCAGCATGTGGGCAGGTATTCTGGACATTCAGTACTTC.

The genes are TRBV6-5 and TRBJ2-1; 7 bases align to TRBD1. The CDR3 length is 15 residues. V lost 7 bases, J lost 1 base, and 7 bases stayed unmatched. Germline V gives CDR1 MNHEY, CDR2 SVGAGI. CDR3 protein: CASTPGQWSYNEQFF. DNA for the CDR3: TGTGCCAGCACTCCGGGACAGTGGTCCTACAATGAGCAGTTCTTC.

The rearrangement joins TRBV7-2 to TRBJ1-5; D is uncertain. CDR3 length equals 16 residues. The germline V gene has CDR1 SGHTA and CDR2 FQGNSA. Trimming pared 1 base from V and 5 bases from J, leaving 15 bases between. CDR3 sequence (DNA): TGTGCCAGCAGCTTAGGCGGGCTTGGAGTGGATCAGCCCCAGCATTTT. It codes for CASSLGGLGVDQPQHF.

The chain recombines TRBV11-2 with TRBJ2-5, with a possible D match to TRBD2 (6 bases). This CDR3 is 15 amino acids long. The V gene's germline CDR1 is SGHAT and CDR2 FQNNGV. V was trimmed by 3 bases and J by 2 bases, leaving 13 bases between them. In DNA form, the CDR3 reads TGTGCCAGCAGCTTCAATTCGGGGGTTCAAGAGACCCAGTACTTC. Its protein product is CASSFNSGVQETQYF.

V is TRBV2 and J is TRBJ1-2; TRBD1 is a possible D gene (5 bases). The germline CDR1 and CDR2 sequences are SNHLY and FYNNEI. This CDR3 spans 15 amino acids. Trimming cost V 4 bases and J 3 bases, with 15 bases left between them. CDR3 loop: CASSAGGYGDYGYTF. DNA of the CDR3: TGTGCCAGCAGTGCCGGGGGGTACGGCGACTATGGCTACACCTTC.

A remark on this clone: Germline and junction disagree at one end, which may indicate a read error. The chain is built from TRBV7-7 and TRBJ2-5; 7 positions agree with TRBD2. The CDR3 runs to 15 residues. Germline CDR1 SSHAT, CDR2 FNYEAQ (reference sequence). CDR3 sequence: CASSLAGGSEETQYF. The CDR3 nucleotides are TGTGCTAGCAGCTTAGCCGGGGGGTCCGAAGAGACCCAGTACTTC. Variable domain in full (rest from reference TRBV7-7 and TRBJ2-5): GAGVSQSPRYKVTKRGQDVTLRCDPISSHATLYWYQQALGQGPEFLTYFNYEAQPDKSGLPSDRFSAERPEGSISTLTIQRTEQRDSAMYRCASSLAGGSEETQYFGPGTRLLVL.

The chain carries TRBV27 and TRBJ1-1, with D maybe TRBD1 (5 bases). V gave up 5 bases and J gave up 3 bases, with 13 bases separating them. The CDR3 covers 14 residues. Per the germline V gene, CDR1 is MNHEY and CDR2 is SMNVEV (reference sequence). This CDR3 is CASSLGVSYTEAFF. CDR3 coding DNA: TGTGCCAGCAGTCTAGGGGTCTCATACACTGAAGCTTTCTTT.

This chain connects TRBV11-3 to TRBJ2-5, with a weak D call TRBD1 (8 bases). CDR1 and CDR2 from the germline V gene are SGHNT and YENEEA. Trimming took 1 base from V and 0 from J, leaving 15 bases between them. The CDR3 sequence is 17 residues long. As DNA, the CDR3 is TGTGCCAGCAGCTTAGGGCAGCGGGACAGGTACCAAGAGACCCAGTACTTC. Protein sequence: CASSLGQRDRYQETQYF.

This rearrangement joins TRBV5-6 to TRBJ2-1, with D uncertain. CDR3 length: 11 amino acids. Germline CDR1 SGHDT, CDR2 YYEEEE. V lost 4 bases, J lost 7 bases, and 6 bases lay in between. The CDR3 sequence: CASSGFNEQFF. The CDR3 DNA reads as TGTGCCAGCAGCGGCTTTAATGAGCAGTTCTTC.

V and J are TRBV27 and TRBJ2-7, with D tentatively TRBD2 (5 bases). The CDR3 spans 13 residues. V shed 1 base and J shed 3 bases, with 7 bases lying between them. The V gene's germline CDR1 is MNHEY and CDR2 SMNVEV (reference sequence). CDR3 sequence reads: CASSLFRGYEQYF. The CDR3 DNA sequence: TGTGCCAGCAGTTTATTTCGGGGCTACGAGCAGTACTTC.

CDR3 in DNA: TGTGCCAGCAGAAGAGACAGGGGTAACACTGAAGCTTTCTTT. Its protein product is CASRRDRGNTEAFF. The chain uses TRBV6-5 and TRBJ1-1, with TRBD1 matching 8 bases. The CDR3 runs 14 residues. Germline V gene data show CDR1 as MNHEY and CDR2 as SVGAGI. The trim removed 6 bases at V and 2 bases at J, leaving 5 bases unmatched.

The CDR3 spells CASSVQGINEKLFF. The CDR3 DNA is TGCGCCAGCAGCGTACAGGGGATTAATGAAAAACTGTTTTTT. This chain links TRBV5-1 with TRBJ1-4; TRBD1 matches 7 bases. The CDR3 spans 14 residues. Losses at the gene ends were 4 bases for V and 4 bases for J; bases not matched to a gene: 4. Per the germline V gene, CDR1 is SGHRS and CDR2 is YFSETQ. Supplemented by reference TRBV5-1 and TRBJ1-4, the full variable domain reads KAGVTQTPRYLIKTRGQQVTLSCSPISGHRSVSWYQQTPGQGLQFLFEYFSETQRNKGNFPGRFSGRQFSNSRSEMNVSTLELGDSALYLCASSVQGINEKLFFGSGTQLSVL.

The rearrangement joins TRBV3-1 (or the pseudogene TRBV3-2) to TRBJ1-2, with a weak D call TRBD1 (6 bases). CDR1 and CDR2 from the germline V gene are LGHDT and YNNKEL (reference sequence). The ends were cut back, 4 bases at V and 8 bases at J, with 20 bases in the middle. The CDR3 extends over 15 amino acids. This CDR3 is CASSLTPTGNGGYTF. In DNA form, the CDR3 reads TGTGCCAGCAGCCTCACCCCGACAGGCAACGGGGGCTACACCTTC.

The chain recombines TRBV19 with TRBJ1-5, with D tentatively TRBD1 (5 bases). Germline V gives CDR1 LNHDA, CDR2 SQIVND (reference sequence). V lost 2 bases and J 7 bases, leaving 15 bases between the germline ends. The CDR3 sequence is 15 residues long. This chain's CDR3 is CASSISPFSGQPQHF. The CDR3 coding sequence is TGTGCCAGTAGTATATCTCCCTTCTCAGGGCAGCCCCAGCATTTT.

This sequence joins TRBV4-3 and TRBJ2-7, with 11 bases lining up with TRBD1. V was pared by 4 bases and J by 4 bases, with 3 bases of the junction left unmatched. Germline loops: CDR1 LGHNA, CDR2 YSLEER. The CDR3 runs 14 residues. CDR3 sequence: CASSRGQGAYEQYF. CDR3 DNA: TGCGCCAGCAGCCGCGGACAGGGGGCGTACGAGCAGTACTTC.

V and J are TRBV4-3 and TRBJ1-5; D is unresolved. V was shortened by 2 bases and J by 0 bases, with 8 bases between the two germline ends. This CDR3 is built from 15 residues. Germline V gene sequence: CDR1 LGHNA, CDR2 YSLEER. CDR3 nucleotides: TGCGCCAGCAGCCAACAGATAACTAGCAATCAGCCCCAGCATTTT. It specifies CASSQQITSNQPQHF.

The chain uses TRBV27 and TRBJ1-1; D gene unclear. This CDR3 contains 10 residues. CDR1 is MNHEY and CDR2 is SMNVEV in the germline V gene (reference sequence). Trimming took 11 bases from V and 8 from J, leaving 12 bases between them. The CDR3 DNA is TGTGCCGGCGGGTTGGTAGAAGCTTTCTTT. Protein sequence: CAGGLVEAFF.

The V gene is TRBV5-4, the J gene TRBJ2-6; D might be TRBD1 (5 bases). Germline V gives CDR1 SGHNT, CDR2 YYREEE (reference sequence). V was pared by 4 bases and J by 4 bases, with 15 bases between. This CDR3 is built from 16 residues. In nucleotides, the CDR3 is TGTGCCAGCAGCGGCCCCAGGGAATCAGGGGCCAACGTCCTGACTTTC. Translation: CASSGPRESGANVLTF.

This clone has a single count. This chain connects TRBV27 to TRBJ1-2; 9 bases line up with TRBD1. The CDR3 is made up of 16 amino acids. V lost 0 bases and J lost 5; bases outside the gene matches: 7. CDR1 is MNHEY, CDR2 SMNVEV, per germline (reference sequence). CDR3 in DNA: TGTGCCAGCAGTTTATCCTCAGGGACAGGGATTTATGGCTACACCTTC. Translation: CASSLSSGTGIYGYTF.

V gene TRBV9 combines with J gene TRBJ2-1; 8 bases match TRBD1. The V segment lost 3 bases and the J segment 7 bases; nucleotides outside the gene matches: 12. The CDR3 has 16 amino acids. Germline V gene data show CDR1 as SGDLS and CDR2 as YYNGEE. CDR3 DNA sequence: TGTGCCAGCAGCGCCGACCGGACAGGGATGGGAAATGAGCAGTTCTTC. Protein: CASSADRTGMGNEQFF.

The chain combines TRBV6-5 with TRBJ1-2, with TRBD1 matching over 11 bases. Germline V gene lookup returns CDR1 MNHEY and CDR2 SVGAGI. This CDR3 is 13 amino acids long. After removal of 6 bases from V and 7 bases from J, the junction contained 4 bases not matched to a gene. The CDR3 protein is CASSPGQGVGYTF. The CDR3 coding sequence is TGTGCCAGCAGCCCGGGACAGGGGGTTGGCTACACCTTC.

This clone was picked up one time. The chain employs TRBV7-9 and TRBJ2-3; 12 positions match TRBD1. The J segment lost 2 bases and the V segment lost 7 bases, leaving 7 bases of the junction unmatched. The germline V gene encodes CDR1 SEHNR and CDR2 FQNEAQ (reference sequence). The CDR3 loop spans 16 amino acids. The CDR3, as DNA: TGTGCCAGCAATGTCGGGACAGGGGGCCCCACAGATACGCAGTATTTT. This gives the protein CASNVGTGGPTDTQYF.

The chain uses TRBV10-2 and TRBJ2-3, with 12 bases fitting TRBD2. J was trimmed by 1 base and V by 8 bases; bases with no gene match: 19. CDR1 WSHSY and CDR2 SAAADI come from the germline V gene. The CDR3 is 20 amino acids. CDR3 sequence reads: CASLRSRAASGGAGTDTQYF. The CDR3 DNA sequence: TGCGCCAGCCTGAGAAGTAGGGCGGCTAGCGGGGGGGCTGGCACAGATACGCAGTATTTT.

J is TRBJ1-3 and V is TRBV10-3; TRBD1 matches at 8 bases. CDR1 and CDR2 from the germline V gene are ENHRY and SYGVKD. The CDR3 has 16 residues. V was clipped by 10 bases and J by 4 bases; unmatched bases: 15. For the CDR3, the DNA is TGTGCCACCTACCAGCCTTCCGGGACAGGCGGAAACACCATATATTTT. Amino acid sequence: CATYQPSGTGGNTIYF.

This chain uses TRBV7-8 with TRBJ1-5; weak D call: TRBD1 (6 bases). Germline V CDR1 and CDR2: SGHVS, FQNEAQ. CDR3 length: 16 amino acids. V gave up 5 bases and J gave up 2 bases, with 16 bases separating them. The CDR3: CASSPWTVVGNQPQHF. CDR3 in DNA: TGTGCCAGCAGCCCGTGGACAGTCGTGGGCAATCAGCCCCAGCATTTT.